This paragraph reports one TCR beta chain. In the authors' methods: Amplification from reference gene primers served as the basis for estimated nucleated cell counts. Here immunoSEQ multiplex PCR was the method, and the copy in TCRdb shows in-frame clones only, minus some. Clone size and V and J calls were adopted from that table, with D and trimming inferred from the DNA. The table shows 90,000 to 120,000 clones, with 88% occurring only once. The data were obtained in a study of blood T cell repertoires in COVID-19. Across the whole study: The United States, Italy and Spain were the sources of the acute and convalescent COVID-19 samples.

This CDR3 spans 13 amino acids. The germline V and J ends were trimmed by 4 bases and 0 bases, with 7 bases remaining between them. In germline, CDR1 is SGDLS, CDR2 YYNGEE. Sequencing was performed on peripheral blood. This receptor was obtained from a man aged 50-59 years with active or convalescent COVID-19. The chain uses TRBV9 and TRBJ1-1; D is unclear. The CDR3 is CASSPQMNTEAFF. The CDR3 nucleotides read TGTGCCAGCAGCCCACAGATGAACACTGAAGCTTTCTTT.